This TCR beta chain was retrieved from a study of blood T cells in healthy people across ages. Overall study findings and caveats: Unknown CMV status may confound age-related changes in expanded clones. Bulk PBMC profiling left naive and antigen-experienced comparisons inconclusive.

This clonotype was seen at least ten times. What it binds is not known. V lost 4 bases and J lost 9, with 20 bases in between. Germline CDR1 is SGHKS and CDR2 is YYEKEE (reference sequence). The CDR3 has 15 residues. Then a second PCR, running roughly 6 to 11 cycles, was carried out with a sample-barcoded 5' primer and a J-beta primer mix. TCRdb reanalysed the 5' RACE reads using MiXCR and keeps one entry per CDR3 protein. The table has 600,000 or so distinct CDR3 sequences, less than 35% seen once. Sequencing was done on a sample of blood. The receptor comes from a woman older than 75 in good health. The rearrangement links TRBV5-5 to TRBJ2-1; weak D call: TRBD1 (6 bases). The CDR3 DNA sequence: TGTGCCAGCAGCCCAGGGGCAGGGTGGAGGATTGAGCAGTTCTTC. Its translation is CASSPGAGWRIEQFF.